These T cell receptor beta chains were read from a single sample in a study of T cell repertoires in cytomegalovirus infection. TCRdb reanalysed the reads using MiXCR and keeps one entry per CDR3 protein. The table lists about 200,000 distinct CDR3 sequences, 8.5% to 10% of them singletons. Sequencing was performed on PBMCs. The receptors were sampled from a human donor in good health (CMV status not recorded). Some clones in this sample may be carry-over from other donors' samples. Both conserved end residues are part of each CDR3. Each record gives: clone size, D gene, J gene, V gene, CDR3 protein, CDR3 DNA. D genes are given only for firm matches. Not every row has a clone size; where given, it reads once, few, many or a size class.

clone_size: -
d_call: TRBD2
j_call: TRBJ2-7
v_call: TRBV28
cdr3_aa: CASSAGLVGFGQYF
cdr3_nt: TGTGCCAGCAGTGCTGGACTAGTGGGTTTTGGGCAGTACTTC

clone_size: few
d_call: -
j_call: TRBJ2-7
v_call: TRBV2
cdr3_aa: CASAPGQGNGNYEQYF
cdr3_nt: TGTGCCAGCGCACCAGGGCAAGGGAACGGAAACTACGAGCAGTACTTC

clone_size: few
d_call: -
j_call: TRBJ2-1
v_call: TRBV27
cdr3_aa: CASSLSLGLKQFF
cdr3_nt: TGTGCCAGCAGTTTATCACTCGGGCTAAAGCAGTTCTTC

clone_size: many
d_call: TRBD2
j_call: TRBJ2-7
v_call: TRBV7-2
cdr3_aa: CASSLAGTSGTSYEQYF
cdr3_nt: TGTGCCAGCAGCTTAGCGGGGACTAGCGGAACTTCCTACGAGCAGTACTTC

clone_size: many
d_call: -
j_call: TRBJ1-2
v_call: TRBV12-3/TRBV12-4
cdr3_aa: CASSFGQGGYGYTF
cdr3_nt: TGTGCCAGCAGTTTCGGGCAGGGCGGCTATGGCTACACCTTC

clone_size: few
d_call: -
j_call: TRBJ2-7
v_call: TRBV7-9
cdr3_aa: CASFSGYEQYF
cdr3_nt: TGTGCCAGCTTCTCCGGCTACGAGCAGTACTTC

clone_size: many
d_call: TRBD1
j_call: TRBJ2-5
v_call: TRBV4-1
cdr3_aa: CASSQETGTQETQYF
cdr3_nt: TGCGCCAGCAGCCAAGAGACAGGGACGCAAGAGACCCAGTACTTC

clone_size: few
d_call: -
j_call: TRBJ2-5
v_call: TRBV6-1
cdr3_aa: CASSEGAAQYF
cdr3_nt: TGTGCCAGCAGTGAGGGGGCGGCCCAGTACTTC

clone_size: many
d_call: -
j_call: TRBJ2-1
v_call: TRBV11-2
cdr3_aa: CASTKGSGNEQFF
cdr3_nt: TGTGCCAGCACTAAGGGGTCCGGCAATGAGCAGTTCTTC

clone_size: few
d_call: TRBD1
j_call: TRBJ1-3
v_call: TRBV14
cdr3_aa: CASSHLQGADTIYF
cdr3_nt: TGTGCCAGCAGCCATCTACAGGGGGCGGACACCATATATTTT

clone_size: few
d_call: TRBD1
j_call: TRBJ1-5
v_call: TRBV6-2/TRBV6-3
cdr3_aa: CASSYPGTGNQPQHF
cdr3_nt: TGTGCCAGCAGTTACCCCGGGACAGGTAATCAGCCCCAGCATTTT

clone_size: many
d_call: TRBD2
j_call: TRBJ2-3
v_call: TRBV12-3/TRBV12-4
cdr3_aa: CASSPRSGSSTDTQYF
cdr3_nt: TGTGCCAGCAGTCCCCGTAGCGGGTCCAGCACAGATACGCAGTATTTT

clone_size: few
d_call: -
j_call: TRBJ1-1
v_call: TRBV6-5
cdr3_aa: CASSYALGGLNTEAFF
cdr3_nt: TGTGCCAGCAGTTACGCCTTGGGGGGGCTGAACACTGAAGCTTTCTTT

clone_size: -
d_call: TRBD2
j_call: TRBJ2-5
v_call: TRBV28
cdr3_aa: CASRGLAGGGGETQYF
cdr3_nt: TGTGCCAGCAGGGGACTAGCGGGAGGTGGAGGAGAGACCCAGTACTTC

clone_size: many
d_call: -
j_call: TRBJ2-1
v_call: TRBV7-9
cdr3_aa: CASSLQSEIYLLNEQFF
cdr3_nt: TGTGCCAGCAGCTTACAGTCGGAGATATATCTTCTCAATGAGCAGTTCTTC

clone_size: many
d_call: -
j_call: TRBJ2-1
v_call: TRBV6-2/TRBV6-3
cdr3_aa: CASSYLQGTQGEQFF
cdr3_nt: TGTGCCAGCAGTTACTTACAGGGCACTCAGGGTGAGCAGTTCTTC

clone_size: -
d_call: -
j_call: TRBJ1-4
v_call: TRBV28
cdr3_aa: CASSRRRWTNEKLFF
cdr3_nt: TGTGCCAGCAGTCGGCGGAGGTGGACTAATGAAAAACTGTTTTTT

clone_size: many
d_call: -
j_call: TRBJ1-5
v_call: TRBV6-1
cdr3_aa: CASIGGGTEDQPQHF
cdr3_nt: TGTGCCAGCATTGGAGGGGGGACGGAGGATCAGCCCCAGCATTTT

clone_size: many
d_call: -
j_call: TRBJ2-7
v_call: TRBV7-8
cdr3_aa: CASSLEGSLHEQYF
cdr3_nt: TGTGCCAGCAGCTTAGAGGGTAGCCTCCACGAGCAGTACTTC

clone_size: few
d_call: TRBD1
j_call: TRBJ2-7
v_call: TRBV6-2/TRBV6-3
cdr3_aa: CASSKLDRGGIEQYF
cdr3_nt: TGTGCCAGCAGTAAACTTGACAGGGGGGGGATCGAGCAGTACTTC